The T cell receptor beta chain described here comes from a study of OX40 agonist ivuxolimab in advanced cancers. Turning to the study itself: Ivuxolimab, an antibody that agonizes OX40 (CD134), was administered to the patients. Three individuals attained partial responses, comprising one hepatocellular carcinoma case and two cutaneous melanoma cases.

Germline trimming cut 10 bases from V and 0 bases from J; bases unmatched to any gene: 6. CDR1 is MDHEN and CDR2 is SYDVKM in the germline V gene. The CDR3 runs 13 residues. Profiling relied on immunoSEQ multiplex PCR, and the TCRdb table lists in-frame clones only, not all of them. Counted here are 65,000 to 80,000 clones, about 89% occurring once; the ten biggest clones make up less than 2.5%. This TCR was recovered from an adult with an advanced solid tumor such as melanoma, head and neck, liver or kidney cancer. The chain uses TRBV28 and TRBJ2-7; 7 nucleotides align to TRBD1. The material was CD4+ or CD8+ T cells sorted from blood, obtained in a trial of the OX40 agonist ivuxolimab. CDR3: CATEGQSSYEQYF. CDR3 DNA sequence: TGTGCCACCGAGGGACAGAGCTCCTACGAGCAGTACTTC.